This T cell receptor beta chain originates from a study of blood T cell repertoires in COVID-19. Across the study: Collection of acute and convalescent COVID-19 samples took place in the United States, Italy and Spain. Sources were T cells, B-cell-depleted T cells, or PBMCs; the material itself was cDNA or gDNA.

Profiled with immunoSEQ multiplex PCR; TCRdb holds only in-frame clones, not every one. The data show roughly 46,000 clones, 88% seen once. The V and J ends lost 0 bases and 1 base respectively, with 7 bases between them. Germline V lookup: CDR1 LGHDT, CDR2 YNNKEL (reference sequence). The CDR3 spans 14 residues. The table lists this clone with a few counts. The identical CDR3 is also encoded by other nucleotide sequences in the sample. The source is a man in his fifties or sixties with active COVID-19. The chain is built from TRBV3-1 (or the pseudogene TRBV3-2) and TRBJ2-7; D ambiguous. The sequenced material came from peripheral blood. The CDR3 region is CASSQDTSSYEQYF. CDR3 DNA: TGTGCCAGCAGCCAAGATACGAGTTCCTACGAGCAGTACTTC.